This T cell receptor beta chain was sequenced in a study of cytomegalovirus exposure and HLA in healthy donors. This CDR3 contains 16 residues. Looked up from germline, CDR1 is SGHVS and CDR2 is FNYEAQ. V trimming: 1 base; J trimming: 4 bases; junction bases outside the gene matches: 5. Primers included in the PCR were 60 Vbeta and 13 Jbeta primers. Assay: immunoSEQ multiplex PCR; the TCRdb copy retains only in-frame clones and omits some. The data hold under 200,000 clones, with approximately 67% observed a single time. The chain joins TRBV7-6 to TRBJ2-7, with 12 bases matching TRBD2. The sequenced material came from PBMCs. The clonotype originates from a young woman in good health and CMV-seropositive. The DNA for the CDR3 is TGTGCCAGCAGCTTAGGGACTAGCGGGACAATATACGAGCAGTACTTC. Amino acid sequence: CASSLGTSGTIYEQYF.